The source of this T cell receptor beta chain is a study of blood T cell repertoires in COVID-19. As for the study in general: Sites across the United States, Italy and Spain contributed samples from acute and convalescent COVID-19.

The authors' processing: Scientists estimated how many nucleated cells there were by amplifying reference gene primers. Libraries were prepared by immunoSEQ multiplex PCR; TCRdb keeps only in-frame clonotypes and omits some of them. The V and J calls and clone size were taken over from that table, and D and trimming were inferred from the DNA. The sample shows approximately 210,000 clones, approximately 94% of them seen only once. CDR1 and CDR2 (germline): SGDLS, YYNGEE. This CDR3 is 15 amino acids long. V lost 2 bases, J lost 4 bases, and 6 bases stayed unmatched. This chain uses TRBV9 with TRBJ2-5; 9 bases line up with TRBD1. The TCR was taken from a man aged 30-40 years with COVID-19, enrolled during active disease. The sample was peripheral blood. CDR3 sequence (DNA): TGTGCCAGCAGCGTTGGGACAGGGCCAGGAGAGACCCAGTACTTC. The encoded protein is CASSVGTGPGETQYF. Complete variable domain (other parts from reference TRBV9 and TRBJ2-5): DSGVTQTPKHLITATGQRVTLRCSPRSGDLSVYWYQQSLDQGLQFLIQYYNGEERAKGNILERFSAQQFPDLHSELNLSSLELGDSALYFCASSVGTGPGETQYFGPGTRLLVL.